A single sample gave rise to the 17 T cell receptor beta chains below, sequenced in a study of OX40 agonist ivuxolimab in advanced cancers. Clones were read by immunoSEQ multiplex PCR, and TCRdb kept only the in-frame ones, dropping some. Of around 13,000 clones in the sample, around 80% were seen once. This sample comprised CD4+ or CD8+ T cells sorted from blood, obtained in a trial of the OX40 agonist ivuxolimab. The receptors were gathered from an adult with an advanced solid tumor such as melanoma, head and neck, liver or kidney cancer.

This clone was picked up one time. The rearrangement joins TRBV4-3 to TRBJ2-7; 7 nucleotides match TRBD2. The CDR3 is 17 residues long. Germline V CDR1 and CDR2: LGHNA, YSLEER. The trim removed 0 bases at V and 1 base at J, leaving 9 bases unmatched. The CDR3 DNA reads as TGCGCCAGCAGCCAAGATGGATTCGGTAGCGGGTCCTACGAGCAGTACTTC. It specifies CASSQDGFGSGSYEQYF.

This clone occurred once. The CDR3 DNA sequence: TGTGCCAGCAGCTTAAAAAGCTCCTACGAGCAGTACTTC. Amino acids: CASSLKSSYEQYF. V gene TRBV11-1 combines with J gene TRBJ2-7; D is unresolved. This CDR3 region has 13 residues. CDR1 and CDR2 from the germline V gene are SGHAT and FQDESV (reference sequence). Trimming took off 2 bases at V and 0 bases at J, with 5 bases between the two ends.

By its share, this clone is large. This CDR3 is also generated by other DNA sequences in the sample. The DNA of the CDR3 is TGTGCCAGCAGCCCTGGACTAGGCTCCTACGAGCAGTACTTC. This gives the protein CASSPGLGSYEQYF. The chain recombines TRBV5-4 with TRBJ2-7, with 7 bases matching TRBD2. V shed 4 bases and J 0 bases; nucleotides not matched to a gene: 4. In germline, CDR1 is SGHNT, CDR2 YYREEE (reference sequence). The CDR3 covers 14 residues.

The rearrangement uses TRBV29-1 and TRBJ2-7, with TRBD2 matching over 9 bases. V shed 4 bases and J 2 bases; nucleotides not matched to a gene: 3. CDR3 length: 13 amino acids. CDR1 is SQVTM, CDR2 ANQGSEA, per germline. The DNA of the CDR3 is TGCAGCGTTGGGCTAGCGGGAACCTACGAGCAGTACTTC. It is translated as CSVGLAGTYEQYF.

The chain combines TRBV10-3 with TRBJ2-7, with 9 bases lining up with TRBD2. Germline CDR1 and CDR2: ENHRY and SYGVKD. The CDR3 has 15 residues. Losses at the gene ends were 3 bases for V and 3 bases for J; bases not matched to a gene: 6. The CDR3 nucleotides read TGTGCCATCAGTGATTCAGGGACTAGCTTCTACGAGCAGTACTTC. Translated, it gives CAISDSGTSFYEQYF.

V usage is TRBV2 and J usage is TRBJ2-5; D ambiguous. CDR3 size: 11 residues. Germline V CDR1 and CDR2: SNHLY, FYNNEI. V was cut by 7 bases and J by 5 bases, with 8 bases left in between. The DNA for the CDR3 is TGTGCCAGCACCGGTGCGGAGACCCAGTACTTC. Translating it yields CASTGAETQYF.

The chain recombines TRBV29-1 with TRBJ1-1, with TRBD1 as a possible D gene (5 bases). CDR1 and CDR2 (germline): SQVTM, ANQGSEA. The CDR3 contains 15 residues. Trimming cost V 2 bases and J 0 bases, with 13 bases left between them. This chain's CDR3 is CSVEWQGLMNTEAFF. The DNA for the CDR3 is TGCAGCGTTGAATGGCAGGGCCTCATGAACACTGAAGCTTTCTTT.

The count of this clone is one. This rearrangement joins TRBV6-4 to TRBJ2-7, with 7 bases that match TRBD1. With 2 bases clipped from V and 2 bases from J, the junction kept 12 bases outside the gene matches. The CDR3 extends over 17 amino acids. Germline-derived CDR1 and CDR2 are MRHNA and SNTAGT. The CDR3: CASSDPHPGTATYEQYF. As DNA, the CDR3 is TGTGCCAGCAGTGACCCTCACCCCGGGACAGCAACCTACGAGCAGTACTTC.

The V and J genes are TRBV27 and TRBJ2-1; D is ambiguous. This CDR3 comprises 13 residues. CDR1 and CDR2 (germline): MNHEY, SMNVEV (reference sequence). V dropped 3 bases and J dropped 4 bases, with 7 bases sitting between them. The CDR3 region has the DNA TGTGCCAGCAGTTTGTACGGTTACAATGAGCAGTTCTTC. Protein product: CASSLYGYNEQFF.

V is TRBV4-1 and J is TRBJ1-2, with D possibly matching TRBD1 (5 bases). The V end was cut by 4 bases, the J end by 5 bases, with 8 bases between. The CDR3 covers 12 residues. CDR1 and CDR2 (germline): MGHRA, YSYEKL. The CDR3 spells CASSPGGYGYTF. As DNA, the CDR3 is TGCGCCAGCAGCCCCGGGGGGTATGGCTACACCTTC.

The gene calls are TRBV5-5 and TRBJ1-4; D remains unclear. The length of the CDR3 is 15 residues. The V end lost 2 bases, the J end lost 3 bases, and 11 bases lay between the germline ends. CDR1 SGHKS and CDR2 YYEKEE come from the germline V gene (reference sequence). CDR3 coding DNA: TGTGCCAGCAGCTTCGATCGGCAGCCTAATGAAAAACTGTTTTTT. It is translated as CASSFDRQPNEKLFF.

V gene TRBV9 combines with J gene TRBJ2-1; D remains ambiguous. Germline assignment: CDR1 SGDLS and CDR2 YYNGEE. The CDR3 spans 14 residues. V lost 2 bases and J lost 2, with 8 bases in between. CDR3 region: CASSVGGPYNEQFF. The CDR3 nucleotides are TGTGCCAGCAGCGTGGGCGGCCCCTACAATGAGCAGTTCTTC.

The chain uses TRBV4-1 and TRBJ2-7; possible D gene TRBD2, 6 bases. Looked up from germline, CDR1 is MGHRA and CDR2 is YSYEKL. With 0 bases removed from V and 3 bases from J, the gap between germline ends came to 15 bases. CDR3 length: 16 amino acids. The CDR3 is CASSQEGGSEGYEQYF. The CDR3 coding sequence is TGCGCCAGCAGCCAAGAGGGCGGGTCGGAGGGCTACGAGCAGTACTTC.

The V and J genes are TRBV30 and TRBJ1-2, with 8 positions matching TRBD1. CDR1 and CDR2 (germline): GTSNPN, SVGIG (reference sequence). The CDR3 totals 13 residues. Germline trimming cut 5 bases from V and 2 bases from J; bases unmatched to any gene: 4. CDR3 sequence: CAWGSGGNYGYTF. The CDR3 DNA reads TGTGCCTGGGGCTCAGGGGGCAACTATGGCTACACCTTC.

This clone was observed once. In DNA form, the CDR3 reads TGCAGCGTTGAGCCCTTGAACCCTTACTATGGCTACACCTTC. It encodes CSVEPLNPYYGYTF. The V and J genes are TRBV29-1 and TRBJ1-2; D ambiguous. The CDR3 spans 14 residues. In germline, CDR1 is SQVTM, CDR2 ANQGSEA. V was cut by 3 bases and J by 3 bases, with 14 bases left in between.

This clone is termed large (0.1 to 1%). V is TRBV19 and J is TRBJ1-5; D perhaps matches TRBD1 (6 bases). V lost 1 base to trimming and J lost 6 bases, with 13 bases between them. The CDR3 is 15 amino acids. Germline-derived CDR1 and CDR2 are LNHDA and SQIVND (reference sequence). CDR3 sequence (DNA): TGTGCCAGTAGTATAGGGCCAGGGGATGCTCAGCCCCAGCATTTT. It encodes CASSIGPGDAQPQHF.

The chain has TRBV4-1 and TRBJ2-7; D is unresolved. The germline CDR1 and CDR2 sequences are MGHRA and YSYEKL. The germline V and J ends were trimmed by 0 bases and 5 bases, with 11 bases remaining between them. The CDR3 is made up of 14 amino acids. The CDR3 loop reads CASSQDRASHEQYF. The CDR3 DNA reads TGCGCCAGCAGCCAAGATAGGGCCTCGCACGAGCAGTACTTC.